Shown below are 30 T cell receptor beta chains from a single sample sequenced in a study of blood T cell repertoires in COVID-19 (dated by TCRdb to about 2020). The library relied on the immunoSEQ multiplex PCR assay. TCRdb retrieved this table from immuneACCESS and kept in-frame rearrangements only. Not all clones are present; in checked studies, unresolved V genes account for under half, and no reason is known for the remainder. Present in this sample are about 180,000 clones, roughly 84% of which were seen just once. The biggest ten clones account for around 14% of the sample. What was sequenced was peripheral blood. Source of these receptors: a man aged 18 to 30 with active or convalescent COVID-19.

This clone was seen just once. The V and J genes are TRBV12-5 and TRBJ1-1, with 7 bases aligning to TRBD1. The germline CDR1 and CDR2 sequences are LGHNT and FRNRAP. Trimming at V came to 4 bases and at J to 5 bases, leaving 10 bases not matched to a gene. This CDR3 region has 15 residues. In nucleotides, the CDR3 is TGTGCTAGTGGTTCCACGATGACAGGGCGAACTGAAGCTTTCTTT. Protein sequence: CASGSTMTGRTEAFF.

This chain connects TRBV19 to TRBJ2-1; 7 nucleotides agree with TRBD2. Germline CDR1 is LNHDA and CDR2 is SQIVND (reference sequence). Unmatched junction bases numbered 3, after V lost 4 bases and J lost 6 bases. The CDR3 is 13 amino acids. The CDR3 region has the DNA TGTGCCAGTAGTAACCGGGAGGTCAATGAGCAGTTCTTC. The encoded protein is CASSNREVNEQFF.

The rearrangement uses TRBV29-1 and TRBJ1-6, with unresolved D. Germline values: CDR1 SQVTM, CDR2 ANQGSEA. The CDR3 has 11 residues. Between the trimmed V and J ends, which lost 8 bases and 14 bases, there was a span of 16 bases. CDR3: CSLGGDGALHF. The DNA for the CDR3 is TGCAGCCTGGGAGGAGATGGGGCCCTCCACTTT.

This rearrangement joins TRBV7-8 to TRBJ2-1, with 13 bases that match TRBD2. The germline CDR1 and CDR2 sequences are SGHVS and FQNEAQ. This CDR3 region has 17 residues. With V trimmed by 5 bases and J by 3 bases, 7 bases remained unmatched. This CDR3 reads CASSPGLAGDIYNEQFF. CDR3 nucleotide sequence: TGTGCCAGCAGCCCCGGACTAGCGGGAGACATCTACAATGAGCAGTTCTTC.

For the CDR3, the DNA is TGCGCCAGCAGCTTGACGGGACAGGGTGTGGCTAATGAAAAACTGTTTTTT. Encoded protein: CASSLTGQGVANEKLFF. The chain links TRBV5-1 to TRBJ1-4; 9 nucleotides align to TRBD1. The V gene's germline CDR1 is SGHRS and CDR2 YFSETQ. The J segment lost 3 bases and the V segment lost 1 base, leaving 7 bases of the junction unmatched. CDR3 length: 17 amino acids. Full variable domain (rest looked up from reference TRBV5-1 and TRBJ1-4): KAGVTQTPRYLIKTRGQQVTLSCSPISGHRSVSWYQQTPGQGLQFLFEYFSETQRNKGNFPGRFSGRQFSNSRSEMNVSTLELGDSALYLCASSLTGQGVANEKLFFGSGTQLSVL.

V is TRBV11-2 and J is TRBJ2-5, with D perhaps TRBD1 (6 bases). CDR3 length: 16 residues. From germline, CDR1 is SGHAT and CDR2 FQNNGV. The ends were cut back, 5 bases at V and 2 bases at J, with 18 bases in the middle. The CDR3 loop reads CASSRKQGKVQETQYF. As DNA, the CDR3 is TGTGCCAGCAGCCGAAAACAGGGCAAGGTTCAAGAGACCCAGTACTTC.

The J gene is TRBJ2-3, the V gene TRBV6-5; D not certain. The CDR3 spans 16 residues. Germline V gene data show CDR1 as MNHEY and CDR2 as SVGAGI. Between the trimmed V and J ends, which lost 3 bases and 0 bases, there was a span of 13 bases. CDR3 region: CASSYRDPSSTDTQYF. The CDR3 nucleotides are TGTGCCAGCAGTTATAGAGATCCTTCTAGCACAGATACGCAGTATTTT.

The chain employs TRBV19 and TRBJ2-1; 9 positions agree with TRBD2. Germline V gene lookup returns CDR1 LNHDA and CDR2 SQIVND (reference sequence). This CDR3 is built from 14 residues. Losses at the gene ends were 4 bases for V and 5 bases for J; bases not matched to a gene: 3. CDR3 protein: CASSSGGANNEQFF. CDR3 nucleotide sequence: TGTGCCAGTAGTAGCGGGGGGGCCAACAATGAGCAGTTCTTC.

This chain connects TRBV28 to TRBJ1-6, with 8 bases fitting TRBD1. The J segment lost 7 bases and the V segment lost 1 base, leaving 6 bases of the junction unmatched. This CDR3 comprises 16 residues. From germline, CDR1 is MDHEN and CDR2 SYDVKM. The CDR3, as DNA: TGTGCCAGCAGTTTATTACGACAGGGGAGCAATTCACCCCTCCACTTT. This sequence encodes CASSLLRQGSNSPLHF.

J is TRBJ1-2 and V is TRBV7-9, with 7 bases that match TRBD1. This CDR3 region has 17 residues. V lost 5 bases and J lost 0; bases outside the gene matches: 12. Per germline, CDR1 SEHNR and CDR2 FQNEAQ (reference sequence). For the CDR3, the DNA is TGTGCCAGCAGCCCGGGGACAACAGGGGAAGCTAACTATGGCTACACCTTC. This translates into CASSPGTTGEANYGYTF. The entire variable domain, with the rest obtained from reference TRBV7-9 and TRBJ1-2, is as follows: DTGVSQNPRHKITKRGQNVTFRCDPISEHNRLYWYRQTLGQGPEFLTYFQNEAQLEKSRLLSDRFSAERPKGSFSTLEIQRTEQGDSAMYLCASSPGTTGEANYGYTFGSGTRLTVV.

The rearrangement links TRBV20-1 to TRBJ1-2, with 8 positions matching TRBD1. In germline, CDR1 is DFQATT, CDR2 SNEGSKA (reference sequence). The ends lost 3 bases at V and 4 bases at J; junction bases unmatched: 7. The CDR3 spans 14 residues. CDR3 sequence: CSASDRDRFYGYTF. The CDR3 DNA reads as TGCAGTGCTAGTGACCGGGACAGGTTCTATGGCTACACCTTC.

Here the CDR3 DNA reads TGTGCCAGCAGCCATTCGGGGGGAAGGGCCGGGGAGCTGTTTTTT. The encoded protein is CASSHSGGRAGELFF. The J gene is TRBJ2-2, the V gene TRBV5-8; 7 nucleotides agree with TRBD2. Germline V gives CDR1 SGHTS, CDR2 YDEGEE. The ends lost 4 bases at V and 6 bases at J; junction bases unmatched: 9. The CDR3 contains 15 residues.

The gene calls are TRBV7-2 and TRBJ2-1; the match to TRBD2 covers 10 bases. Germline CDR1 SGHTA, CDR2 FQGNSA. Trimming at V came to 0 bases and at J to 8 bases, leaving 10 bases not matched to a gene. The CDR3 has 17 amino acids. CDR3 DNA sequence: TGTGCCAGCAGCTTAGCGACTAGCGGGCGCCGAGGGTATGAGCAGTTCTTC. Translation gives CASSLATSGRRGYEQFF.

The chain combines TRBV6-2 or TRBV6-3 with TRBJ1-5, with D perhaps TRBD1 (6 bases). In germline, CDR1 is MNHEY, CDR2 SVGEGT. This CDR3 is 14 amino acids long. V gave up 5 bases and J gave up 4 bases, with 12 bases separating them. CDR3 loop: CASSTGTQNQPQHF. As DNA, the CDR3 is TGTGCCAGCAGTACCGGGACACAGAATCAGCCCCAGCATTTT.

The chain uses TRBV6-1 and TRBJ1-2, with D hard to call. The V end lost 3 bases, the J end lost 8 bases, and 13 bases lay between the germline ends. CDR1 MNHNS and CDR2 SASEGT come from the germline V gene. The CDR3 is made up of 13 amino acids. CDR3 protein: CASSDVGSRGYTF. The CDR3 DNA reads TGTGCCAGCAGTGATGTCGGGAGTCGGGGCTACACCTTC.

This rearrangement joins TRBV20-1 to TRBJ1-1, with D perhaps matching TRBD1 (5 bases). Germline V CDR1 and CDR2: DFQATT, SNEGSKA (reference sequence). The CDR3 extends over 11 amino acids. Trimming removed 3 bases at V and 11 bases at J, with 13 bases between. CDR3 loop: CSARLGGFAFF. CDR3 nucleotide sequence: TGCAGTGCTAGGCTTGGGGGGTTCGCTTTCTTT.

The V gene is TRBV13, the J gene TRBJ2-3; 9 bases fit TRBD2. CDR1 PRHDT and CDR2 FYEKMQ come from the germline V gene (reference sequence). The CDR3 consists of 16 residues. Trimming at V came to 3 bases and at J to 0 bases, leaving 4 bases not matched to a gene. CDR3 sequence: CASSFRLAESTDTQYF. CDR3 sequence (DNA): TGTGCCAGCAGCTTCCGACTAGCGGAAAGCACAGATACGCAGTATTTT.

This sequence joins TRBV5-1 and TRBJ2-1; 12 bases map to TRBD2. CDR1 and CDR2 (germline): SGHRS, YFSETQ. This CDR3 comprises 17 residues. V gave up 3 bases and J gave up 0 bases; unmatched junction bases: 4. The CDR3 DNA reads as TGCGCCAGCAGCTGGCTAGCGGGAGGGTCCTCCTACAATGAGCAGTTCTTC. Translating gives CASSWLAGGSSYNEQFF.

The chain combines TRBV29-1 with TRBJ2-7; 12 nucleotides align to TRBD1. The V gene end was trimmed by 2 bases and the J gene end by 3 bases; junction bases not matched to a gene: 5. The CDR3 totals 15 residues. Germline V lookup: CDR1 SQVTM, CDR2 ANQGSEA. In DNA form, the CDR3 reads TGCAGCGTTGAAAGGGGACAGGGGGCAGGCTACGAGCAGTACTTC. Translation gives CSVERGQGAGYEQYF.

This sequence joins TRBV5-6 and TRBJ2-3; 13 nucleotides match TRBD2. The V segment lost 3 bases and the J segment 6 bases; nucleotides outside the gene matches: 13. Looked up from germline, CDR1 is SGHDT and CDR2 is YYEEEE. CDR3 length: 18 residues. DNA for the CDR3: TGTGCCAGCAGCTGGTGGACTAGCGGGAGAAAAGGGGTGGATACGCAGTATTTT. Amino acid sequence: CASSWWTSGRKGVDTQYF.

The V gene is TRBV7-6, the J gene TRBJ2-7; TRBD2 matches 13 bases. The V segment lost 5 bases and the J segment 4 bases; nucleotides outside the gene matches: 20. The CDR3 sequence is 20 residues long. Per germline, CDR1 SGHVS and CDR2 FNYEAQ. CDR3 region: CASSARAGIFPGLAGYEQYF. The CDR3 DNA is TGTGCCAGCAGCGCCAGAGCCGGTATCTTTCCGGGACTAGCGGGATACGAGCAGTACTTC.

This rearrangement joins TRBV24-1 to TRBJ2-2; 7 nucleotides align to TRBD1. Per the germline V gene, CDR1 is KGHDR and CDR2 is SFDVKD. The CDR3 is 15 amino acids. J gave up 3 bases and V 4 bases, and 4 bases lay outside the gene matches. The CDR3 protein is CATSERDRYTGELFF. The DNA for the CDR3 is TGTGCCACCAGTGAGAGGGACAGATACACCGGGGAGCTGTTTTTT.

This clone was detected once. The rearrangement links TRBV6-2 or TRBV6-3 to TRBJ2-1; 8 bases are shared with TRBD2. The CDR3 loop spans 15 amino acids. Germline trimming cut 5 bases from V and 5 bases from J; bases unmatched to any gene: 8. CDR1 and CDR2 (germline): MNHEY, SVGEGT. The CDR3 sequence is CASSRAGTRDNEQFF. CDR3 nucleotide sequence: TGTGCCAGCAGTAGAGCCGGGACTAGGGACAATGAGCAGTTCTTC.

There are a few counts of this clone. The chain carries TRBV28 and TRBJ1-2, with TRBD1 identical over 11 bases. Trimming took 5 bases from V and 4 from J; bases not matched to a gene: 9. The CDR3 length is 16 residues. The V gene's germline CDR1 is MDHEN and CDR2 SYDVKM. This chain's CDR3 is CASSQTGTGGGYGYTF. DNA of the CDR3: TGTGCCAGCAGTCAGACCGGGACAGGGGGGGGCTATGGCTACACCTTC.

This chain joins TRBV18 and TRBJ2-4; TRBD1 agrees at 8 bases. From germline, CDR1 is KGHSH and CDR2 LQKENI. V was pared by 4 bases and J by 5 bases, with 7 bases of the junction left unmatched. The CDR3 contains 15 residues. CDR3 sequence reads: CASSRGAGGENIQYF. The CDR3 DNA follows: TGTGCCAGCTCACGCGGGGCAGGGGGCGAAAACATTCAGTACTTC.

This chain uses TRBV7-2 with TRBJ1-3; D gene unclear. From germline, CDR1 is SGHTA and CDR2 FQGNSA. This CDR3 spans 15 amino acids. Deletions cut 3 bases from V and 8 bases from J, with 17 bases between. The DNA of the CDR3 is TGTGCCAGCAGCTTGGTCGGTACCCGGGGAGACACCATATATTTT. Translating gives CASSLVGTRGDTIYF.

This clone has only one observation. The V call is TRBV28, the J call TRBJ1-1, with TRBD1 identical over 7 bases. The junction had 10 bases not matched to a gene; V was cut back by 3 bases and J by 0 bases. From germline, CDR1 is MDHEN and CDR2 SYDVKM. The CDR3 has 17 residues. CDR3 residues: CASSFSWDSFMNTEAFF. CDR3 nucleotide sequence: TGTGCCAGCAGTTTTAGCTGGGACAGTTTCATGAACACTGAAGCTTTCTTT.

The J gene is TRBJ1-1, the V gene TRBV5-1; D perhaps matches TRBD1 (6 bases). The germline V and J ends were trimmed by 4 bases and 2 bases, with 12 bases remaining between them. Germline V CDR1 and CDR2: SGHRS, YFSETQ. This CDR3 region has 14 residues. Written as DNA, the CDR3 is TGCGCCAGCAGCCGAACAGGGCTCAACACTGAAGCTTTCTTT. As protein: CASSRTGLNTEAFF.

The chain joins TRBV21-1 to TRBJ1-6. TRBV21-1 represents a pseudogene. CDR3 length: 15 amino acids. The CDR3 here is CASSLERGGNSPLHF. The CDR3 DNA follows: TGTGCCAGCAGCCTCGAGAGGGGGGGAAATTCACCCCTCCACTTT.

V gene TRBV2 combines with J gene TRBJ1-6; no clear D. Trimming left V 8 bases short and J 0 bases short, with 11 bases between. This CDR3 is 15 amino acids long. The germline V gene has CDR1 SNHLY and CDR2 FYNNEI. The chain's CDR3 is CASRAESSYNSPLHF. CDR3 sequence (DNA): TGTGCCAGCCGTGCCGAGAGCTCCTATAATTCACCCCTCCACTTT. The variable domain in full, with the rest retrieved from reference TRBV2 and TRBJ1-6, is EPEVTQTPSHQVTQMGQEVILRCVPISNHLYFYWYRQILGQKVEFLVSFYNNEISEKSEIFDDQFSVERPDGSNFTLKIRSTKLEDSAMYFCASRAESSYNSPLHFGNGTRLTVT.